This TCR beta chain is from a study of cytomegalovirus exposure and HLA in healthy donors. Study overall: In an early release, HLA-typed donors contributed approximately 80 million unique TCR sequences.

Study-wide results and limits: As a later analysis showed, a missense DCLRE1C variant was linked to trimming of TCR beta V- and J-genes. It emerged from a later analysis that several of the most significant clusters appeared to be linked to common viral pathogens.

Concerning this clone: Its antigen is still unknown.

The CDR3 spans 12 residues. Trimming took 4 bases from V and 5 from J; bases not matched to a gene: 2. Germline loops: CDR1 SGHKS, CDR2 YYEKEE (reference sequence). The PCR was carried out with 60 Vbeta primers and 13 Jbeta primers. Clones were read by immunoSEQ multiplex PCR, and TCRdb kept only the in-frame ones, dropping some. The data show 85,000 to 100,000 clones, approximately 63% seen once. The sequenced sample consisted of PBMCs. This sequence joins TRBV5-5 and TRBJ1-2; 7 bases match TRBD1. The TCR was taken from a woman aged 30 to 39 in good health and CMV-seronegative. The CDR3 DNA follows: TGTGCCAGCAGCCCAGGGGGGTATGGCTACACCTTC. It codes for CASSPGGYGYTF.